Below are 8 T cell receptor beta chains sequenced from a single sample in a study of T cell changes during pregnancy in multiple sclerosis (dated 2019 in TCRdb). The method behind the library was the immunoSEQ multiplex PCR assay. In its TCRdb copy, this immuneACCESS table keeps in-frame sequences only and misses some clones. Where compared with another copy, unresolved V genes explain less than half of these, and the others have no known cause. Present in this sample are about 12,000 clones, roughly 80% of which were seen just once. Clones ranked in the top ten supply around 11% of the sample. Sequenced here: CD8+ T cells from peripheral blood mononuclear cells, sampled after pregnancy. These receptors all stem from a female donor in good health, enrolled as a control in a pregnancy study.

V gene TRBV9 combines with J gene TRBJ2-1; TRBD2 is a possible D gene (6 bases). From germline, CDR1 is SGDLS and CDR2 YYNGEE. Trimming shortened V by 2 bases and J by 10 bases, and 19 bases separated the two germline ends. The CDR3 extends over 15 amino acids. The CDR3 region has the DNA TGTGCCAGCAGCGTCGAGGAGGGTCTAGTTCGCGAGCAGTTCTTC. It is translated as CASSVEEGLVREQFF.

The V call is TRBV6-4, the J call TRBJ2-3, with unresolved D. Germline CDR1 MRHNA, CDR2 SNTAGT. The CDR3 runs to 15 residues. V was trimmed by 2 bases and J by 0 bases, leaving 9 bases between them. CDR3 sequence: CASSDVSSSTDTQYF. CDR3 in DNA: TGTGCCAGCAGTGACGTCTCGAGTAGCACAGATACGCAGTATTTT.

The count of this clone is one. The V gene is TRBV7-8, the J gene TRBJ2-1, with 8 bases identical to TRBD2. With V trimmed by 1 base and J by 9 bases, 2 bases remained unmatched. This CDR3 comprises 13 residues. The germline gives CDR1 SGHVS, CDR2 FQNEAQ. Written as DNA, the CDR3 is TGTGCCAGCAGCTTAGGACTAGCGACTGAGCAGTTCTTC. As protein: CASSLGLATEQFF. Filled out from reference TRBV7-8 and TRBJ2-1, the complete variable domain reads GAGVSQSPRYKVAKRGQDVALRCDPISGHVSLFWYQQALGQGPEFLTYFQNEAQLDKSGLPSDRFFAERPEGSVSTLKIQRTQQEDSAVYLCASSLGLATEQFFGPGTRLTVL.

J is TRBJ2-1 and V is TRBV29-1; TRBD1 matches 12 bases. V shed 1 base, J shed 3 bases, and the junction held 10 bases outside the gene matches. The CDR3 contains 18 residues. Germline CDR1 reads SQVTM; CDR2 reads ANQGSEA. CDR3 amino acids: CSVEAVPGQGALYNEQFF. The CDR3 nucleotides read TGCAGCGTTGAAGCGGTCCCGGGACAGGGGGCACTCTACAATGAGCAGTTCTTC.

This chain uses TRBV15 with TRBJ2-3; D possibly corresponds to TRBD2 (6 bases). The CDR3 is made up of 13 amino acids. Germline V gene data show CDR1 as LNHNV and CDR2 as YYDKDF (reference sequence). Trimming removed 3 bases at V and 5 bases at J, with 9 bases between. For the CDR3, the DNA is TGTGCCACCAGCAGGGGGACTGGAGATACGCAGTATTTT. This codes for CATSRGTGDTQYF.

As DNA, the CDR3 is TGTGCCAGCAGCCGACTGGGCGGGGGGTACAATGAGCAGTTCTTC. Translating gives CASSRLGGGYNEQFF. The chain links TRBV7-9 to TRBJ2-1; the match to TRBD2 covers 8 bases. This CDR3 contains 15 residues. V trimming: 5 bases; J trimming: 4 bases; junction bases outside the gene matches: 7. In germline, CDR1 is SEHNR, CDR2 FQNEAQ (reference sequence).

This chain uses TRBV5-8 with TRBJ2-7; 9 nucleotides agree with TRBD2. CDR1 SGHTS and CDR2 YDEGEE come from the germline V gene. V lost 2 bases and J lost 2; bases outside the gene matches: 8. This CDR3 has 16 amino acids. In nucleotides, the CDR3 is TGTGCCAGCAGCTTCTTCTTGGCTAGCGGGGCCTACGAGCAGTACTTC. This gives the protein CASSFFLASGAYEQYF.

The chain employs TRBV14 and TRBJ2-3, with 7 bases matching TRBD2. The CDR3 is 17 residues long. Trimming took 0 bases from V and 1 from J; bases not matched to a gene: 7. Per the germline V gene, CDR1 is SGHDN and CDR2 is FVKESK. The chain's CDR3 is CASSQDRSLAGTDTQYF. CDR3 sequence (DNA): TGTGCCAGCAGCCAAGATAGGTCGCTAGCGGGCACAGATACGCAGTATTTT.